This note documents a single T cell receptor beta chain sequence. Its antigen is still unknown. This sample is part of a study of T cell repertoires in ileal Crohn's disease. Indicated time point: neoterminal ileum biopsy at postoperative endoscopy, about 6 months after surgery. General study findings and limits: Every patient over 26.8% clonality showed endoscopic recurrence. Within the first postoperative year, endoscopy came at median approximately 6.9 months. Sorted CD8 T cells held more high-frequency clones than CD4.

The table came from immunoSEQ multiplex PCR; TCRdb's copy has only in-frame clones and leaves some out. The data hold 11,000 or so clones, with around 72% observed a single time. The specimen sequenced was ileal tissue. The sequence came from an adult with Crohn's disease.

CDR3 residues: CSVPIGTGNGYTF. The DNA of the CDR3 is TGCAGCGTGCCAATCGGGACAGGGAATGGCTACACCTTC. The rearrangement uses TRBV29-1 and TRBJ1-2; 9 bases are shared with TRBD1. This CDR3 has 13 amino acids. CDR1 is SQVTM and CDR2 is ANQGSEA in the germline V gene. V lost 6 bases to trimming and J lost 6 bases; unmatched junction nucleotides: 8.